The 13 T cell receptor beta chains below come from one sample, sequenced in a study of T cells of healthy individuals (dated by TCRdb to the late 2010s). Library prep was done by 5' RACE. This sample was sequenced with an Illumina MiSeq. Through fastp at Q25 and MiXCR, TCRdb rebuilt clones from the public reads, retaining in-frame beta chains. Each CDR3 protein gets just one entry, which takes the most common genes and DNA from the rows behind it. The sample includes about 53,000 distinct CDR3 sequences, with roughly 14% observed a single time. Of the sample, around 15% falls within the top ten clones. All receptors come from a human donor in good health.

This clonotype was counted ten times or more. This chain uses TRBV6-4 with TRBJ2-1, with 7 bases identical to TRBD2. CDR3 length: 15 residues. The J segment lost 4 bases and the V segment lost 5 bases, leaving 8 bases of the junction unmatched. CDR1 and CDR2 (germline): MRHNA, SNTAGT. CDR3 in amino acids: CASSSSAGDYNEQFF. The DNA for the CDR3 is TGTGCCAGCAGTAGCAGCGCGGGGGATTACAATGAGCAGTTCTTC.

This chain connects TRBV29-1 to TRBJ2-3; tentative D call: TRBD2 (6 bases). This CDR3 comprises 14 residues. The V end was cut by 3 bases, the J end by 2 bases, with 12 bases between. Germline-derived CDR1 and CDR2 are SQVTM and ANQGSEA. The CDR3 region is CSVESEGPTDTQYF. In DNA, the CDR3 is TGCAGCGTTGAGTCGGAGGGCCCCACAGATACGCAGTATTTT.

This clonotype was observed a handful of times. Written as DNA, the CDR3 is TGTGCCAGTAGTAAACACCTGGGACTAGCGGGAGGATCCAATGAGCAGTTCTTC. Translating gives CASSKHLGLAGGSNEQFF. This chain links TRBV19 with TRBJ2-1, with TRBD2 matching 15 bases. The CDR3 is 18 amino acids. The junction had 10 bases not matched to a gene; V was cut back by 4 bases and J by 6 bases. The germline gives CDR1 LNHDA, CDR2 SQIVND (reference sequence).

This clonotype was recorded at least ten times. The chain carries TRBV19 and TRBJ1-5; D not certain. The germline V gene encodes CDR1 LNHDA and CDR2 SQIVND (reference sequence). V gave up 3 bases and J gave up 5 bases, with 14 bases separating them. The CDR3 runs 15 residues. The CDR3: CASSIFRVVDQPQHF. Written as DNA, the CDR3 is TGTGCCAGTAGTATCTTCCGAGTGGTGGATCAGCCCCAGCATTTT. The full variable domain, its missing parts supplied by reference TRBV19 and TRBJ1-5, is DGGITQSPKYLFRKEGQNVTLSCEQNLNHDAMYWYRQDPGQGLRLIYYSQIVNDFQKGDIAEGYSVSREKKESFPLTVTSAQKNPTAFYLCASSIFRVVDQPQHFGDGTRLSIL.

Many counts were recorded for this clonotype. The chain couples TRBV12-5 to TRBJ2-2; no definite D call. Trimming shortened V by 5 bases and J by 10 bases, and 11 bases separated the two germline ends. There are 12 residues in the CDR3. The V gene's germline CDR1 is LGHNT and CDR2 FRNRAP. CDR3 in DNA: TGTGCTAGTGGTCTCCCCCCCATGGAGCTGTTTTTT. It is translated as CASGLPPMELFF.

This chain links TRBV5-1 with TRBJ1-1; D is unresolved. Germline CDR1 and CDR2: SGHRS and YFSETQ. The CDR3 sequence is 13 residues long. V shed 4 bases and J shed 0 bases, with 7 bases lying between them. This CDR3 reads CASSAILNTEAFF. CDR3 DNA: TGCGCCAGCAGCGCAATCCTGAACACTGAAGCTTTCTTT. The full variable domain, with the rest looked up from reference TRBV5-1 and TRBJ1-1, is KAGVTQTPRYLIKTRGQQVTLSCSPISGHRSVSWYQQTPGQGLQFLFEYFSETQRNKGNFPGRFSGRQFSNSRSEMNVSTLELGDSALYLCASSAILNTEAFFGQGTRLTVV.

This clonotype has at least ten counts. This chain uses TRBV9 with TRBJ2-5; either TRBD1 or TRBD2 may fit D (5 bases each). CDR3 size: 16 residues. Germline CDR1 is SGDLS and CDR2 is YYNGEE. The V gene lost 0 bases and the J gene lost 3 bases, with 15 bases spanning the gap. The CDR3 is CASSVGGIGVKETQYF. CDR3 nucleotide sequence: TGTGCCAGCAGCGTAGGGGGGATAGGGGTGAAAGAGACCCAGTACTTC.

In its sample, this clonotype was seen many times. The rearrangement joins TRBV12-3 or TRBV12-4 to TRBJ2-1; perhaps TRBD1 as D (5 bases). The CDR3 contains 15 residues. Trimming left V 1 base short and J 0 bases short, with 7 bases between. The CDR3 region has the DNA TGTGCCAGCAGTTTAGGACAGAGCTCCTACAATGAGCAGTTCTTC. Protein product: CASSLGQSSYNEQFF.

This clonotype was observed at least ten times. This chain joins TRBV7-9 and TRBJ1-2, with D perhaps matching TRBD1 (5 bases). Germline-derived CDR1 and CDR2 are SEHNR and FQNEAQ (reference sequence). The V gene lost 4 bases and the J gene lost 4 bases, with 19 bases spanning the gap. This CDR3 has 16 amino acids. The CDR3 sequence is CASSSGHYKGLYGYTF. The CDR3 nucleotides are TGTGCCAGCAGCTCAGGACATTACAAGGGCCTCTATGGCTACACCTTC. The full variable domain, in which reference TRBV7-9 and TRBJ1-2 provide the parts outside the CDR3, is DTGVSQNPRHKITKRGQNVTFRCDPISEHNRLYWYRQTLGQGPEFLTYFQNEAQLEKSRLLSDRFSAERPKGSFSTLEIQRTEQGDSAMYLCASSSGHYKGLYGYTFGSGTRLTVV.

This chain links TRBV20-1 with TRBJ2-5, with D unresolved. CDR1 and CDR2 (germline): DFQATT, SNEGSKA (reference sequence). V lost 2 bases to trimming and J lost 1 base, with 11 bases between them. CDR3 length equals 14 residues. As DNA, the CDR3 is TGCAGTGCTAGAAGGCTCACATCCCAAGAGACCCAGTACTTC. This encodes CSARRLTSQETQYF.

J is TRBJ2-7 and V is TRBV20-1, with 9 nucleotides matching TRBD1. V trimming: 6 bases; J trimming: 2 bases; junction bases outside the gene matches: 5. Germline V gene sequence: CDR1 DFQATT, CDR2 SNEGSKA (reference sequence). The CDR3 has 13 amino acids. This chain's CDR3 is CSATGQGPYEQYF. The CDR3 coding sequence is TGCAGTGCCACGGGACAGGGTCCCTACGAGCAGTACTTC.

The J gene is TRBJ2-5, the V gene TRBV4-1, with TRBD2 matching over 8 bases. V was clipped by 6 bases and J by 1 base; unmatched bases: 10. The germline V gene encodes CDR1 MGHRA and CDR2 YSYEKL. This CDR3 is built from 16 residues. The DNA of the CDR3 is TGCGCCAGCAGTCCGACGACTAGCGTGACCCAAGAGACCCAGTACTTC. Translation: CASSPTTSVTQETQYF.

This clonotype came up a few times. V and J are TRBV6-2 or TRBV6-3 and TRBJ2-1; 10 positions match TRBD2. Trimming removed 4 bases from V and 4 bases from J; junction bases left unmatched: 4. Germline loops: CDR1 MNHEY, CDR2 SVGEGT. The CDR3 has 15 residues. CDR3 protein: CASSSAGGPYNEQFF. CDR3 nucleotide sequence: TGTGCCAGCAGTTCAGCGGGAGGGCCGTACAATGAGCAGTTCTTC.